This is a list of T cell receptor beta chains from one sample in a study of cytomegalovirus exposure and HLA in healthy donors. The protocol was immunoSEQ multiplex PCR, while the TCRdb copy is restricted to in-frame clones and leaves out a portion. The sample lists about 130,000 clones; under 80% were seen once. The specimen was PBMCs. The receptors here all came from a man aged 18 to 35 in good health and CMV-seropositive. The CDR3 runs from the conserved cysteine through the conserved F or W. A D gene is named only where the DNA matches it firmly. Rows give clone size only sometimes, using once, few, many, or a class for an expanded clone.

V	D	size	J	CDR3	DNA
TRBV6-5	TRBD1	NA	TRBJ1-1	CASSRDRGTEAFF	TGTGCCAGCAGTCGGGACAGGGGGACTGAAGCTTTCTTT
TRBV30	NA	NA	TRBJ2-5	CAGGRDSGRETQYF	TGTGCCGGGGGCAGGGATAGCGGGCGAGAGACCCAGTACTTC
TRBV13	TRBD2	NA	TRBJ2-7	CASSTTSPYEQYF	TGTGCCAGCAGCACGACTAGCCCCTACGAGCAGTACTTC
TRBV4-2	NA	once	TRBJ1-2	CASRDGGGYTF	TGTGCCAGCAGGGATGGGGGGGGCTACACCTTC
TRBV5-8	NA	NA	TRBJ2-7	CASSSRAMGEQYF	TGTGCCAGCAGCTCGAGGGCGATGGGCGAGCAGTACTTC
TRBV2	NA	NA	TRBJ1-4	CASSSSRTPNEKLFF	TGTGCCAGCTCTTCGTCCAGGACTCCTAATGAAAAACTGTTTTTT
TRBV5-5	NA	NA	TRBJ1-5	CASSLGTYSNQPQHF	TGTGCCAGCAGCTTGGGCACTTATAGCAATCAGCCCCAGCATTTT
TRBV5-4	NA	once	TRBJ1-4	CASSSRTVSNEKLFF	TGTGCCAGCAGCTCCAGGACAGTGAGTAATGAAAAACTGTTTTTT
TRBV28	NA	once	TRBJ1-1	CASSLGAHWNTEAFF	TGTGCCAGCAGTTTGGGGGCGCATTGGAACACTGAAGCTTTCTTT
TRBV10-3	NA	NA	TRBJ1-2	CAISESNGIGYTF	TGTGCCATCAGTGAGTCGAACGGGATTGGCTACACCTTC
TRBV6-4	NA	NA	TRBJ2-1	CASSDPRTGSYNEQFF	TGTGCCAGCAGTGACCCCCGGACGGGGTCCTACAATGAGCAGTTCTTC
TRBV27	NA	NA	TRBJ2-3	CASSFSWQSTDTQYF	TGTGCCAGCAGTTTTTCTTGGCAGAGCACAGATACGCAGTATTTT
TRBV9	TRBD1	NA	TRBJ1-2	CASSVRTGVNYGYTF	TGTGCCAGCAGCGTCCGGACAGGTGTGAATTATGGCTACACCTTC
TRBV25-1	NA	few	TRBJ2-1	CASYRQGLAEQFF	TGTGCCAGTTATAGGCAGGGGTTGGCTGAGCAGTTCTTC
TRBV4-3	TRBD2	NA	TRBJ2-3	CASSLGLVSTDTQYF	TGCGCCAGCAGCCTGGGACTAGTTAGCACAGATACGCAGTATTTT
TRBV19	TRBD1	NA	TRBJ1-5	CASSIDLRDRNQPQHF	TGTGCCAGTAGTATAGATCTCAGGGACAGGAATCAGCCCCAGCATTTT
TRBV5-1	NA	NA	TRBJ2-2	CASSLVTNTGELFF	TGCGCCAGCAGCTTGGTAACGAACACCGGGGAGCTGTTTTTT
TRBV4-2	TRBD1	NA	TRBJ2-7	CASSSGQGGNEQYF	TGTGCCAGCAGCTCGGGACAGGGAGGCAACGAGCAGTACTTC
TRBV4-2	NA	NA	TRBJ2-2	CASSQVAGELFF	TGTGCCAGCAGCCAAGTCGCCGGGGAGCTGTTTTTT
TRBV28	NA	NA	TRBJ1-1	CASSLGPGIRAFF	TGTGCCAGCAGTTTAGGACCAGGGATCAGAGCTTTCTTT
TRBV4-2	NA	few	TRBJ1-5	CASSQGDTNNQPQHF	TGTGCCAGCAGCCAAGGGGACACAAACAATCAGCCCCAGCATTTT
TRBV11-2	NA	NA	TRBJ1-2	CASSLRATGGYTF	TGTGCCAGCAGCTTAAGGGCAACAGGTGGCTACACCTTC
TRBV11-2	NA	few	TRBJ2-1	CASSLEASLGNEQFF	TGTGCCAGCAGCCTAGAGGCTAGCCTCGGCAATGAGCAGTTCTTC
TRBV30	NA	few	TRBJ2-7	CAWGAWEAEQYF	TGTGCCTGGGGGGCCTGGGAGGCCGAGCAGTACTTC
TRBV6-5	TRBD1	NA	TRBJ1-1	CASSWTGGTEAFF	TGTGCCAGCAGTTGGACAGGGGGCACTGAAGCTTTCTTT
TRBV30	NA	once	TRBJ2-3	CAWEDSGTDTQYF	TGTGCCTGGGAGGACTCAGGCACAGATACGCAGTATTTT
TRBV6-4	NA	NA	TRBJ2-1	CASSELGGNEQFF	TGTGCCAGCAGTGAGTTAGGGGGCAATGAGCAGTTCTTC
TRBV28	NA	NA	TRBJ1-2	CASWRYGRTDYGYTF	TGTGCCAGCTGGAGGTATGGACGGACGGACTATGGCTACACCTTC
TRBV5-1	NA	once	TRBJ2-1	CASSLEASFPYNEQFF	TGCGCCAGCAGCTTGGAGGCTAGCTTCCCCTACAATGAGCAGTTCTTC
TRBV7-2	NA	NA	TRBJ2-1	CASSLPYRHNEQFF	TGTGCCAGCAGCTTACCCTACAGACACAATGAGCAGTTCTTC
TRBV27	NA	once	TRBJ2-7	CASSHRGGTGTYEQYF	TGTGCCAGCAGCCATCGGGGGGGGACAGGGACCTACGAGCAGTACTTC
TRBV2	TRBD1	medium-sized	TRBJ1-2	CASSESLRDRGSGYTF	TGTGCCAGCAGTGAAAGTCTTAGGGACAGGGGTTCTGGCTACACCTTC
TRBV4-3	TRBD1	NA	TRBJ1-2	CASSQANYRDRAYGYTF	TGCGCCAGCAGCCAAGCCAATTACCGGGACAGGGCCTATGGCTACACCTTC
TRBV30	TRBD1	NA	TRBJ2-2	CAWSPGTGRTGELFF	TGTGCCTGGAGTCCCGGGACAGGGAGAACCGGGGAGCTGTTTTTT
TRBV6-6	NA	few	TRBJ1-1	CASSYPQDRSNTEAFF	TGTGCCAGCAGTTACCCCCAGGATAGGTCGAACACTGAAGCTTTCTTT
TRBV10-3	NA	NA	TRBJ2-3	CAAGLQGTDTQYF	TGTGCCGCCGGTTTGCAGGGCACAGATACGCAGTATTTT
TRBV19	TRBD1	NA	TRBJ1-2	CASSMEQGEYYGYTF	TGTGCCAGTAGTATGGAACAGGGGGAATACTATGGCTACACCTTC
TRBV6-6	NA	NA	TRBJ2-1	CASSYSDRRNEQFF	TGTGCCAGCAGTTACTCCGACAGGCGAAATGAGCAGTTCTTC
TRBV19	TRBD1	NA	TRBJ1-1	CASSRRQGDEAFF	TGTGCCAGTAGTAGACGACAGGGAGATGAAGCTTTCTTT
TRBV5-4	NA	NA	TRBJ1-2	CASSSRGGAHGYTF	TGTGCCAGCAGCTCTCGTGGGGGCGCGCATGGCTACACCTTC
TRBV4-2	TRBD1	NA	TRBJ1-2	CASSQGRTGGGYGYTF	TGTGCCAGCAGCCAAGGACGGACAGGGGGAGGGTATGGCTACACCTTC
TRBV27	NA	once	TRBJ2-1	CASSLMGTSLYEQFF	TGTGCCAGCAGTCTTATGGGGACAAGCCTCTATGAGCAGTTCTTC
TRBV5-4	NA	NA	TRBJ1-1	CASSSITGTPHTEAFF	TGTGCCAGCAGCTCTATAACAGGGACGCCCCACACTGAAGCTTTCTTT
TRBV7-2	NA	NA	TRBJ2-5	CASSLGGGAETQYF	TGTGCCAGCAGCTTAGGGGGCGGGGCGGAGACCCAGTACTTC
TRBV5-1	TRBD1	once	TRBJ2-5	CASSFGTVMKTQYF	TGCGCCAGCAGCTTCGGGACAGTCATGAAGACCCAGTACTTC
TRBV9	TRBD2	NA	TRBJ2-5	CASSATSGPQTQYF	TGTGCCAGCAGCGCCACTAGCGGGCCACAGACCCAGTACTTC
TRBV30	NA	NA	TRBJ2-3	CAWSVNPDRGTQYF	TGTGCCTGGAGCGTCAACCCCGACCGGGGTACGCAGTATTTT
TRBV7-6	TRBD2	NA	TRBJ2-7	CASSPTGLAGVGEQYF	TGTGCCAGCAGCCCGACGGGTCTAGCGGGAGTGGGGGAGCAGTACTTC
TRBV28	NA	NA	TRBJ1-5	CASSLQVQPQHF	TGTGCCAGCAGTTTACAGGTTCAGCCCCAGCATTTT
TRBV29-1	TRBD1	few	TRBJ2-3	CSVGRQGFEDTQYF	TGCAGCGTTGGACGACAGGGGTTTGAGGATACGCAGTATTTT
TRBV28	NA	NA	TRBJ1-2	CASTLGGEYGYTF	TGTGCCAGCACCTTAGGGGGGGAGTATGGCTACACCTTC
TRBV6-6	TRBD2	NA	TRBJ2-5	CASKRGGPEETQYF	TGTGCCAGCAAGCGCGGGGGGCCCGAAGAGACCCAGTACTTC